This is a list of T cell receptor beta chains from one sample in a study of T-cell memory formation after mild COVID-19. MiXCR, applied by TCRdb to the 5' RACE reads, yields one record per CDR3 protein. This sample yields about 470,000 distinct CDR3 sequences, of which around a quarter are seen a single time; around 13% belongs to the top ten. The sequenced sample was PBMCs or a T cell subset sorted from them (not recorded which). The receptor set was obtained from an adult woman who had mild COVID-19 (a few samples of this study predate the infection). Cell type and time point are not known. Both conserved end residues are part of each CDR3. D genes are given only for firm matches. Clone size, where shown, is once, few, many, or a class for clones that have expanded.

CDR3 | DNA | J | size | D | V
CASSLMGIGGDYNEQFF | TGTGCCAGCAGCTTAATGGGGATAGGGGGCGACTACAATGAGCAGTTCTTC | TRBJ2-1 | . | TRBD1 | TRBV7-3
CSARDLGGRGDTEAFF | TGCAGTGCTAGAGATTTAGGAGGTCGAGGAGACACTGAAGCTTTCTTT | TRBJ1-1 | . | . | TRBV20-1
CASSVGTRDNTDTQYF | TGTGCCAGCAGCGTGGGGACACGGGATAACACAGATACGCAGTATTTT | TRBJ2-3 | . | . | TRBV9
CASSERRTSGNNEQFF | TGTGCCAGCAGTGAGAGAAGGACTAGCGGGAACAATGAGCAGTTCTTC | TRBJ2-1 | few | TRBD2 | TRBV2
CASSFVTSTDTQYF | TGTGCCAGCAGCTTTGTGACTAGCACAGATACGCAGTATTTT | TRBJ2-3 | . | . | TRBV7-2
CASSQSTSGASYNEQFF | TGCGCCAGCAGCCAATCCACTAGCGGGGCCTCCTACAATGAGCAGTTCTTC | TRBJ2-1 | few | TRBD2 | TRBV4-3
CASRWDTGELFF | TGCGCCAGCAGATGGGACACCGGGGAGCTGTTTTTT | TRBJ2-2 | few | . | TRBV5-1
CASSSGEDSYEQYF | TGTGCCAGCAGCTCGGGGGAGGACTCCTACGAGCAGTACTTC | TRBJ2-7 | few | . | TRBV7-9
CASSAQGATGYNEQFF | TGTGCCAGCAGCGCCCAGGGAGCGACCGGATACAATGAGCAGTTCTTC | TRBJ2-1 | few | . | TRBV9
CATSRVRVDQPQHF | TGTGCCACCAGCAGAGTCAGGGTCGATCAGCCCCAGCATTTT | TRBJ1-5 | few | . | TRBV15
CASSPAGPAGETQYF | TGTGCCAGCTCACCCGCGGGCCCGGCGGGAGAGACCCAGTACTTC | TRBJ2-5 | . | . | TRBV18
CASSLSASGPDTQYF | TGTGCCAGCAGTTTATCGGCAAGTGGCCCAGATACGCAGTATTTT | TRBJ2-3 | . | . | TRBV12-3/TRBV12-4
CASKGVRGSYEQYF | TGTGCCAGCAAGGGGGTACGGGGCTCCTACGAGCAGTACTTC | TRBJ2-7 | few | . | TRBV27
CATRLGSQSNYGYTF | TGTGCCACCCGGTTGGGGAGCCAATCTAACTATGGCTACACCTTC | TRBJ1-2 | few | . | TRBV15
CASSRPDRGVTDTQYF | TGTGCCAGCAGCCGCCCGGACAGGGGGGTCACAGATACGCAGTATTTT | TRBJ2-3 | . | TRBD1 | TRBV11-2
CASSQETDTEAFF | TGCGCCAGCAGCCAAGAAACAGACACTGAAGCTTTCTTT | TRBJ1-1 | few | . | TRBV4-1
CSAATGTGVNGYTF | TGCAGTGCTGCTACCGGGACAGGGGTTAATGGCTACACCTTC | TRBJ1-2 | few | TRBD1 | TRBV20-1
CASSYGHTDTQYF | TGTGCCAGCAGCTATGGACACACAGATACGCAGTATTTT | TRBJ2-3 | few | . | TRBV5-6
CASSWGQGAFYNEQFF | TGCGCCAGCAGCTGGGGACAGGGGGCGTTTTACAATGAGCAGTTCTTC | TRBJ2-1 | many | TRBD1 | TRBV5-1
CASSYGLANTGELFF | TGTGCCAGCAGCTACGGACTAGCGAACACCGGGGAGCTGTTTTTT | TRBJ2-2 | . | TRBD2 | TRBV7-9
CASSPRGGNTGELFF | TGTGCCAGCAGCCCGAGGGGGGGGAACACCGGGGAGCTGTTTTTT | TRBJ2-2 | many | . | TRBV7-3
CSARVRGNEKLFF | TGCAGTGCTAGAGTCAGGGGTAATGAAAAACTGTTTTTT | TRBJ1-4 | . | . | TRBV20-1
CASSWGLGYQNIQYF | TGTGCCAGCAGCTGGGGGTTGGGGTATCAAAACATTCAGTACTTC | TRBJ2-4 | . | . | TRBV7-2
CASSRLGLTEAFF | TGTGCCAGCAGCCGACTGGGGCTCACTGAAGCTTTCTTT | TRBJ1-1 | few | . | TRBV3-1
CASSLLGSGEKLFF | TGTGCCAGCAGCTTACTAGGGTCGGGTGAAAAACTGTTTTTT | TRBJ1-4 | . | . | TRBV7-6
CASSLNGLISTEAFF | TGTGCCAGCAGCTTAAACGGTCTAATTTCGACTGAAGCTTTCTTT | TRBJ1-1 | . | . | TRBV7-3
CSAMVGKVNGYTF | TGCAGTGCTATGGTCGGGAAAGTAAATGGCTACACCTTC | TRBJ1-2 | . | . | TRBV20-1
CASSETGRNYGYTF | TGTGCCAGCAGTGAAACAGGGAGGAACTATGGCTACACCTTC | TRBJ1-2 | . | . | TRBV28
CASSTALAGGSTGELFF | TGCGCCAGCAGCACCGCACTAGCGGGAGGGAGCACCGGGGAGCTGTTTTTT | TRBJ2-2 | . | TRBD2 | TRBV5-1
CASSQGQGAGYEQFF | TGCGCCAGCAGCCAGGGACAGGGGGCAGGCTATGAGCAGTTCTTC | TRBJ2-1 | . | TRBD1 | TRBV4-1
CASSLEVLGEQYF | TGTGCCAGCAGCTTAGAAGTACTGGGCGAGCAGTACTTC | TRBJ2-7 | . | . | TRBV13
CASSTTGEETQYF | TGTGCCAGCAGCACAACAGGAGAGGAGACCCAGTACTTC | TRBJ2-5 | . | . | TRBV7-9
CASSVSSGVQDTQYF | TGTGCCAGCAGCGTTTCTAGCGGGGTCCAAGATACGCAGTATTTT | TRBJ2-3 | . | TRBD2 | TRBV9
CASSLRGQGTETQYF | TGCGCCAGCAGCTTGCGGGGACAGGGGACGGAGACCCAGTACTTC | TRBJ2-5 | few | TRBD1 | TRBV5-1
CASSPGGGSGNEQFF | TGTGCCAGCAGCCCCGGCGGCGGGAGTGGCAATGAGCAGTTCTTC | TRBJ2-1 | . | TRBD2 | TRBV7-2
CATSQHPINEQYF | TGTGCCACCAGTCAGCACCCCATCAACGAGCAGTACTTC | TRBJ2-7 | few | . | TRBV24-1
CATSRDWGAGSSYNEQFF | TGTGCCACCAGCAGAGATTGGGGGGCGGGGTCCTCCTACAATGAGCAGTTCTTC | TRBJ2-1 | few | . | TRBV15
CASSPGLGISNEQFF | TGTGCCAGCAGTCCGGGACTAGGGATATCAAATGAGCAGTTCTTC | TRBJ2-1 | few | TRBD2 | TRBV6-5
CASSLDRGQMNTEAFF | TGTGCCAGCTCACTCGACAGGGGGCAAATGAACACTGAAGCTTTCTTT | TRBJ1-1 | . | TRBD1 | TRBV18
CASSHPGLAGGPDYNEQFF | TGCGCCAGCAGCCACCCGGGACTAGCGGGGGGGCCGGATTACAATGAGCAGTTCTTC | TRBJ2-1 | many | TRBD2 | TRBV4-1
CASSQRSGQETQYF | TGTGCCAGCAGCCAGCGGTCCGGGCAAGAGACCCAGTACTTC | TRBJ2-5 | . | . | TRBV3-1
CATSSGRQRPYEQYF | TGTGCCACCAGCAGTGGCCGGCAGCGACCCTACGAGCAGTACTTC | TRBJ2-7 | many | . | TRBV15
CASSSGTGCHEQYF | TGTGCCAGCAGCTCCGGGACAGGGTGCCACGAGCAGTACTTC | TRBJ2-7 | . | TRBD1 | TRBV7-9
CASSLQGIKTQYF | TGTGCCAGCAGCTTACAGGGGATAAAGACCCAGTACTTC | TRBJ2-5 | . | . | TRBV7-2
CASSLRGQGTYEQYF | TGTGCCAGCAGCTTAAGAGGACAGGGCACCTACGAGCAGTACTTC | TRBJ2-7 | few | TRBD1 | TRBV7-8
CASSEPLRGTDFNEQFF | TGTGCCAGCAGTGAACCTCTTCGCGGGACAGACTTCAATGAGCAGTTCTTC | TRBJ2-1 | few | . | TRBV6-1
CASSEPPGQGAPGEQFF | TGTGCCAGCAGCGAACCCCCGGGACAGGGGGCCCCGGGTGAGCAGTTCTTC | TRBJ2-1 | few | TRBD1 | TRBV12-3/TRBV12-4
CSAITQGYQPQHF | TGCAGTGCCATTACACAGGGCTATCAGCCCCAGCATTTT | TRBJ1-5 | . | . | TRBV20-1
CASSQLGPRDTQYF | TGCGCCAGCAGCCAACTAGGCCCCCGGGATACGCAGTATTTT | TRBJ2-3 | . | . | TRBV4-1
CASSQGPGQGGETQYF | TGCGCCAGCAGCCAAGGACCGGGACAGGGAGGAGAGACCCAGTACTTC | TRBJ2-5 | few | TRBD1 | TRBV4-1
CASSETSGVLYNEQFF | TGTGCCAGCAGTGAAACTAGCGGGGTCCTTTACAATGAGCAGTTCTTC | TRBJ2-1 | few | TRBD2 | TRBV25-1
CASSPPMGQVETQYF | TGTGCCAGCAGCCCCCCGATGGGGCAAGTTGAGACCCAGTACTTC | TRBJ2-5 | few | . | TRBV7-9
CALRNQASTEAFF | TGTGCCTTACGTAACCAGGCGAGCACTGAAGCTTTCTTT | TRBJ1-1 | . | . | TRBV6-1